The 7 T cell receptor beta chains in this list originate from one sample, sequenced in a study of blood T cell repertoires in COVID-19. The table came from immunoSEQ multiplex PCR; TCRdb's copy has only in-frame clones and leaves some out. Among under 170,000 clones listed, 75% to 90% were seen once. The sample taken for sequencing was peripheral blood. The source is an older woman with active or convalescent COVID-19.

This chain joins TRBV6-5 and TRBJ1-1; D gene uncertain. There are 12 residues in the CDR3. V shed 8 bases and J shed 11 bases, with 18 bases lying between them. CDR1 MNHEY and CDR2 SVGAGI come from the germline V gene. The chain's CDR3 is CASHKGGPDAFF. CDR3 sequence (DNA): TGTGCCAGCCACAAGGGAGGACCGGATGCTTTCTTT.

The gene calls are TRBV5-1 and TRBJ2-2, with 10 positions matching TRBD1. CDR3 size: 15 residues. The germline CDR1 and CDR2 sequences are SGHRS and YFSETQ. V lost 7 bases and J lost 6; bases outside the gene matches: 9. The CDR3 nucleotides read TGCGCCAGCTCACCTCCGGGACAGGGGTCCGGGGAGCTGTTTTTT. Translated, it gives CASSPPGQGSGELFF.

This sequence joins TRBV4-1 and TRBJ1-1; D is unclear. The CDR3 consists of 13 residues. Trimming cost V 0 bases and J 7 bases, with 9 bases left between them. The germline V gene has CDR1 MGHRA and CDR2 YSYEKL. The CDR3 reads CASSQEGGNEAFF. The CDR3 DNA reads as TGCGCCAGCAGCCAAGAAGGAGGGAATGAAGCTTTCTTT.

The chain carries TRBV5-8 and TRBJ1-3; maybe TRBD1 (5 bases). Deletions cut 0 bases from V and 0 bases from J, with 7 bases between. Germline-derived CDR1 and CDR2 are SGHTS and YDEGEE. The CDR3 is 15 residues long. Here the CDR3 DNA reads TGTGCCAGCAGCTTGGAGGGGATCTCTGGAAACACCATATATTTT. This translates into CASSLEGISGNTIYF.

Here the CDR3 DNA reads TGTGCCAGCAGTTACTCCGAATCACAGGGGGCGAAAGAGACCCAGTACTTC. Translation gives CASSYSESQGAKETQYF. This chain joins TRBV6-7 and TRBJ2-5, with 9 bases matching TRBD1. TRBV6-7 is an ORF; its function is uncertain. After removal of 0 bases from V and 3 bases from J, the junction contained 8 bases not matched to a gene. The CDR3 is 17 amino acids.

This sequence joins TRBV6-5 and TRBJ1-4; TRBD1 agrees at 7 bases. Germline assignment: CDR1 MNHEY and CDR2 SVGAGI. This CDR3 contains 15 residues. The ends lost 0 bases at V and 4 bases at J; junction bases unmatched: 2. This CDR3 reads CASSYSTGNNEKLFF. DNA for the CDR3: TGTGCCAGCAGTTACTCGACAGGGAATAATGAAAAACTGTTTTTT.

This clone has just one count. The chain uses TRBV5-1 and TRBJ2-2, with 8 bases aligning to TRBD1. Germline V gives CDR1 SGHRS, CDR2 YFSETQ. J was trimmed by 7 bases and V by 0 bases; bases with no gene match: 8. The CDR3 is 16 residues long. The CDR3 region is CASSLAGQGYSGELFF. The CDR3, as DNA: TGCGCCAGCAGCTTGGCCGGACAGGGATATAGCGGGGAGCTGTTTTTT. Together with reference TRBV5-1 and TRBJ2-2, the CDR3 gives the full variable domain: KAGVTQTPRYLIKTRGQQVTLSCSPISGHRSVSWYQQTPGQGLQFLFEYFSETQRNKGNFPGRFSGRQFSNSRSEMNVSTLELGDSALYLCASSLAGQGYSGELFFGEGSRLTVL.